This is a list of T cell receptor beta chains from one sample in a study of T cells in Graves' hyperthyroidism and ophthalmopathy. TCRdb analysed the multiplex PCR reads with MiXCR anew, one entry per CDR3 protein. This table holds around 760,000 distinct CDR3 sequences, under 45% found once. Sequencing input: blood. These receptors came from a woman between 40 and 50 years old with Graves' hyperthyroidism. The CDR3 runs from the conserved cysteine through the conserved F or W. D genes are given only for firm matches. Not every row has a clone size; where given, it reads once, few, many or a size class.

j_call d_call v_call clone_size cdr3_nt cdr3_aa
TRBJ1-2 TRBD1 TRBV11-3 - TGTGCCAGCAGCATCTCAGGGGGCACTAACTATGGCTACACCTTC CASSISGGTNYGYTF
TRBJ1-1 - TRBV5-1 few TGTGCCAGCAGCACATACCTTGAGAACACTGAAGCTTTCTTT CASSTYLENTEAFF
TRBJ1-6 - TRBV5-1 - TGCGCCAGCAGCTTCCTCAGAAGGACACCCCTCCACTTT CASSFLRRTPLHF
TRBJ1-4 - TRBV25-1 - - CASSEPRGVKAVKNCFF
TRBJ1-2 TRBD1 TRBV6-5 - TGTGCCAGCAGTCACTCTACGGGCCAGGGGGCGCAAGGCTACACCTTC CASSHSTGQGAQGYTF
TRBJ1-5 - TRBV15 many TGTGCCACCAGCAGAGAGGGGGTATGGACGGATCAGCCCCAGCATTTT CATSREGVWTDQPQHF
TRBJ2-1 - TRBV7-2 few TGTGCCAGCAGCCCGGCGGGTAGATGGAATGAGCAGTTCTTC CASSPAGRWNEQFF
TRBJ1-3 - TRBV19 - TGTGCCAGTAGCACCCAAGGCAGAGACACCATATATTTT CASSTQGRDTIYF
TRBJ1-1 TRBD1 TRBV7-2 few TGTGCCAGCAGCCAACAGGGGCGGCACACTGAAGCTTTCTTT CASSQQGRHTEAFF
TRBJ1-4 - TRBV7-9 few TGTGCTTGGAGGCGAGCCACTAATGAAAAACTGTTTTTT CAWRRATNEKLFF
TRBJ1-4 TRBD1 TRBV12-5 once TGTGCCAGCAGACCTCGACAGGGAGCGGCAACTAATGAAAAACTGTTTTTT CASRPRQGAATNEKLFF
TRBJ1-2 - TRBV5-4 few TGTGCCAGCAGCTTGGCCTTCAATCGGCAGTACTATGGCTACACCTTC CASSLAFNRQYYGYTF
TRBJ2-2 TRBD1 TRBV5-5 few TGTGCCAGCAGCCCTCGGGACAGGGGGCTCACCGGGGAGCTGTTTTTT CASSPRDRGLTGELFF
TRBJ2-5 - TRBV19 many TGTGCCAGTAGTATGGGACTTCAAGAGACCCAGTACTTC CASSMGLQETQYF
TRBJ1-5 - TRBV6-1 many TGTGCCAGCAGGGTTGGGGATCAGCCCCAGCATTTT CASRVGDQPQHF